These T cell receptor beta chains were read from a single sample in a study of blood T cell repertoires in COVID-19. Repertoires were generated with immunoSEQ multiplex PCR, while TCRdb's copy carries only in-frame clones and drops some. The data contain over 100,000 clones, 75% to 90% of them singletons. The source material was peripheral blood. The receptor source for this set is a woman in her 70s with acute or convalescent COVID-19. Each CDR3 is given with its conserved first and last residue. Each record gives: clone size, V gene, J gene, CDR3 length, CDR3 protein. Size values are once, few and many counts, or a class for expanded clones, and some rows have none.

>NA|TRBV19|TRBJ1-4|15
CASSTIQGADEKLFF
>once|TRBV9|TRBJ1-3|16
CASSVQGLVSGNTIYF
>NA|TRBV6-1|TRBJ2-7|11
CASSEPAAQYF
>NA|TRBV28|TRBJ2-7|14
CASRTSGSSYEQYF
>NA|TRBV5-1|TRBJ2-3|14
CASSHGQVTDTQYF
>once|TRBV6-5|TRBJ1-5|13
CASSHMDSQPQHF
>NA|TRBV7-3|TRBJ2-6|16
CASSSTFNTGANVLTF
>NA|TRBV5-4|TRBJ1-1|13
CASSSGGRTEAFF
>NA|TRBV5-1|TRBJ2-7|14
CASSWASGRYEQYF
>NA|TRBV3-1/TRBV3-2|TRBJ1-3|15
CASSQALSSGNTIYF
>NA|TRBV7-2|TRBJ1-2|14
CASSLPGGGYGYTF
>NA|TRBV4-2|TRBJ1-4|15
CASSQEGTSPEKLFF
>NA|TRBV6-5|TRBJ1-1|12
CASSTGGTEAFF
>NA|TRBV2|TRBJ2-2|14
CASTSGSNTGELFF
>NA|TRBV18|TRBJ2-1|15
CASSPIGGRDDEQFF